These 9 T cell receptor beta chains were sequenced from one sample in a study of T cell responses to AZD1222 COVID-19 vaccine. Sequencing used immunoSEQ multiplex PCR; TCRdb keeps in-frame clones, though not all of them. The sample has tens of thousands of clones, more than 80% seen once; the top ten hold 5% to 6%. Sequenced here: peripheral blood, sampled on day 0 of AZD1222 vaccination. The receptor source for this set is an adult in good health.

This clone has only one observation. The rearrangement uses TRBV28 and TRBJ2-7; D is perhaps TRBD2 (5 bases). CDR3 length equals 12 residues. Trimming shortened V by 7 bases and J by 2 bases, and 9 bases separated the two germline ends. Germline values: CDR1 MDHEN, CDR2 SYDVKM. CDR3 sequence (DNA): TGTGCCAGCACCTCCGGGGCCTACGAGCAGTACTTC. It is translated as CASTSGAYEQYF.

The chain employs TRBV28 and TRBJ1-6; D call uncertain. Between the trimmed V and J ends, which lost 4 bases and 9 bases, there was a span of 22 bases. This CDR3 spans 17 amino acids. The germline gives CDR1 MDHEN, CDR2 SYDVKM. The CDR3 DNA reads as TGTGCCAGCAGTTCCCGATGGGAGGCGGGTTTAAGTTCACCCCTCCACTTT. Protein product: CASSSRWEAGLSSPLHF. Together with reference TRBV28 and TRBJ1-6, the CDR3 gives the full variable domain: DVKVTQSSRYLVKRTGEKVFLECVQDMDHENMFWYRQDPGLGLRLIYFSYDVKMKEKGDIPEGYSVSREKKERFSLILESASTNQTSMYLCASSSRWEAGLSSPLHFGNGTRLTVT.

This clone was recorded once. This rearrangement joins TRBV29-1 to TRBJ2-7, with D tentatively TRBD1 or TRBD2 (5 bases each). The V gene's germline CDR1 is SQVTM and CDR2 ANQGSEA. The CDR3 runs 12 residues. Trimming left V 6 bases short and J 0 bases short, with 9 bases between. The CDR3 DNA follows: TGCAGCGTCGGGACGGACTCCTACGAGCAGTACTTC. This encodes CSVGTDSYEQYF.

For the CDR3, the DNA is TGCAGCGTTGGACTAGCGGGGGACCTAGGGCACACCGGGGAGCTGTTTTTT. Translating it yields CSVGLAGDLGHTGELFF. The V and J genes are TRBV29-1 and TRBJ2-2; TRBD2 agrees at 12 bases. Unmatched junction bases numbered 9, after V lost 4 bases and J lost 3 bases. The CDR3 is made up of 17 amino acids. CDR1 SQVTM and CDR2 ANQGSEA come from the germline V gene.

V and J are TRBV18 and TRBJ2-1, with D possibly TRBD1 on 6 matching bases. The V end lost 5 bases, the J end lost 1 base, and 9 bases lay between the germline ends. Germline CDR1 reads KGHSH; CDR2 reads LQKENI. This CDR3 spans 14 amino acids. The CDR3 DNA sequence: TGTGCCAGCTCAATCGACAGGTCCTACAATGAGCAGTTCTTC. It specifies CASSIDRSYNEQFF.

This clone came up once. V and J are TRBV18 and TRBJ1-2; TRBD1 matches 9 bases. Germline CDR1 and CDR2: KGHSH and LQKENI. The CDR3 has 15 residues. The trim removed 3 bases at V and 4 bases at J, leaving 6 bases unmatched. CDR3 nucleotide sequence: TGTGCCAGCTCACCCGCAGGACAGGGGAGCTATGGCTACACCTTC. Residues: CASSPAGQGSYGYTF.

The chain employs TRBV2 and TRBJ2-2; D gene ambiguous. Trimming removed 6 bases from V and 6 bases from J, with 5 bases in between. The CDR3 sequence is 11 residues long. In germline, CDR1 is SNHLY, CDR2 FYNNEI. The CDR3 loop is CASSRAGELFF. The CDR3 bases are TGTGCCAGCAGCCGGGCCGGGGAGCTGTTTTTT.

This clone was seen a single time. The gene calls are TRBV6-2 or TRBV6-3 and TRBJ2-7; 10 nucleotides agree with TRBD1. Germline assignment: CDR1 MNHEY and CDR2 SVGEGT. CDR3 length: 16 amino acids. V gave up 6 bases and J gave up 2 bases; unmatched junction bases: 10. In DNA form, the CDR3 reads TGTGCCAGCAGCAGAGTTCGACAGGGGGCCACCTACGAGCAGTACTTC. Protein product: CASSRVRQGATYEQYF.

The chain couples TRBV13 to TRBJ1-3; 7 nucleotides agree with TRBD1. Germline values: CDR1 PRHDT, CDR2 FYEKMQ (reference sequence). This CDR3 region has 13 residues. Losses at the gene ends were 4 bases for V and 4 bases for J; bases not matched to a gene: 1. CDR3 sequence (DNA): TGTGCCAGCAGCTCCAGGGGGGGAAACACCATATATTTT. It encodes CASSSRGGNTIYF.